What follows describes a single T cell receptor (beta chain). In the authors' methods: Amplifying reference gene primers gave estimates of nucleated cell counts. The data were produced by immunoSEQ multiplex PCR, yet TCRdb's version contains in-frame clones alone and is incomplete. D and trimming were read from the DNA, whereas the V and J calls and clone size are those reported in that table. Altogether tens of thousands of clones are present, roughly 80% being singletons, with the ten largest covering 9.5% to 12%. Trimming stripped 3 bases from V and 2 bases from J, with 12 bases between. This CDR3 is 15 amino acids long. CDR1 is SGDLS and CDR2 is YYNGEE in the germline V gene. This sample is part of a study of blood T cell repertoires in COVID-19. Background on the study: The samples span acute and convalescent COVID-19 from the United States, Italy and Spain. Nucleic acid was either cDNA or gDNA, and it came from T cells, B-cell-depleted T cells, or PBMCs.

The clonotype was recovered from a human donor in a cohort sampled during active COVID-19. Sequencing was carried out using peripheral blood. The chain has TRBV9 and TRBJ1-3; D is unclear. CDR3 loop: CASSEDTEPGNTIYF. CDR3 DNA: TGTGCCAGCAGCGAAGACACAGAGCCTGGAAACACCATATATTTT.